Presented here are 25 T cell receptor beta chains from one specimen sequenced in a study of breast tumors, draining lymph nodes, adjacent tissues. In TCRdb, the multiplex PCR reads were re-called with MiXCR into one record per CDR3 protein. The sample contains 15,000 to 20,000 distinct CDR3 sequences, about 60% of which appear only once. The sample consisted of tumor-adjacent breast tissue. All receptors come from a female donor with breast cancer. Some clones in this sample may be carry-over from other donors' samples.

The rearrangement joins TRBV7-9 to TRBJ2-2; D perhaps matches TRBD1 (5 bases). Germline assignment: CDR1 SEHNR and CDR2 FQNEAQ (reference sequence). Trimming cost V 5 bases and J 10 bases, with 20 bases left between them. The CDR3 loop spans 15 amino acids. DNA for the CDR3: TGTGCCAGCAGCGTGATCGTGGGAAAGGGGTCGGAGCTGTTTTTT. It yields the protein CASSVIVGKGSELFF.

This rearrangement joins TRBV7-8 to TRBJ1-6, with D possibly matching TRBD1 (5 bases). This CDR3 is 15 amino acids long. CDR1 and CDR2 (germline): SGHVS, FQNEAQ. The V end lost 4 bases, the J end lost 17 bases, and 24 bases lay between the germline ends. In DNA form, the CDR3 reads TGTGCCAGCAGCTCGGCTGGGGGGAGTGGTTTTCCCGTCCACTTT. It codes for CASSSAGGSGFPVHF.

This clonotype has at least ten counts. The chain combines TRBV6-6 with TRBJ1-1, with D unresolved. Trimming stripped 4 bases from V and 3 bases from J, with 12 bases between. Germline lookup yields CDR1 MNHNY and CDR2 SVGAGI (reference sequence). This CDR3 is 14 amino acids long. CDR3 sequence reads: CASSSYGMDTEAFF. CDR3 DNA: TGTGCCAGCAGTTCATACGGTATGGACACTGAAGCTTTCTTT.

This clonotype was counted at least ten times. The V and J genes are TRBV20-1 and TRBJ2-1; D gene uncertain. CDR1 and CDR2 from the germline V gene are DFQATT and SNEGSKA (reference sequence). The CDR3 extends over 11 amino acids. Trimming shortened V by 6 bases and J by 4 bases, and 7 bases separated the two germline ends. CDR3 protein: CSASLYNEQFF. CDR3 nucleotides: TGCAGTGCAAGCCTATACAATGAGCAGTTCTTC.

By share, this clonotype ranks as medium-sized. V is TRBV2 and J is TRBJ1-2; 10 bases fit TRBD1. Unmatched junction bases numbered 5, after V lost 4 bases and J lost 6 bases. Germline assignment: CDR1 SNHLY and CDR2 FYNNEI. The CDR3 runs to 14 residues. CDR3 residues: CASSVGQGQNGYTF. The DNA for the CDR3 is TGTGCCAGCAGTGTGGGACAGGGGCAGAATGGCTACACCTTC.

In this sample, this clonotype turned up many times. The conserved phenylalanine or tryptophan is not found at the CDR3 terminus, so this likely reflects a read error. V usage is TRBV7-9 and J usage is TRBJ2-4; possibly TRBD2 for D (6 bases). CDR3 size: 14 residues. The V gene lost 4 bases and the J gene lost 0 bases, with 7 bases spanning the gap. Germline CDR1 reads SEHNR; CDR2 reads FQNEAQ (reference sequence). The CDR3 loop reads CASSSGRAKNIQYL. The CDR3 coding sequence is TGTGCCAGCAGCTCCGGGAGAGCCAAAAACATTCAGTACCTC.

This clonotype is medium-sized (0.01 to 0.1%) by share. The chain recombines TRBV12-3 or TRBV12-4 with TRBJ1-5; no clear D gene. The CDR3 is made up of 15 amino acids. The V end was cut by 5 bases, the J end by 9 bases, with 20 bases between. The CDR3 DNA reads as TGTGCCAGCAGTCACCCCCTTGACACCGACTGGCCCCAGCATTTT. Amino acids: CASSHPLDTDWPQHF.

V gene TRBV5-1 combines with J gene TRBJ2-7, with TRBD2 matching 7 bases. Germline V lookup: CDR1 SGHRS, CDR2 YFSETQ. V was clipped by 4 bases and J by 4 bases; unmatched bases: 8. This CDR3 spans 14 amino acids. The CDR3 DNA reads TGCGCCAGCAGCCCCACGAGCGGGGTTTACGAGCAGTACTTC. Its protein product is CASSPTSGVYEQYF.

At least ten counts were recorded for this clonotype. The chain employs TRBV5-6 and TRBJ1-1; D perhaps matches TRBD1 (5 bases). The CDR3 consists of 17 residues. CDR1 is SGHDT, CDR2 YYEEEE, per germline. The germline V and J ends were trimmed by 5 bases and 1 base, with 21 bases remaining between them. The CDR3 protein is CASRHRFPKVENTEAFF. CDR3 bases: TGTGCCAGCAGGCACAGGTTCCCTAAAGTTGAGAACACTGAAGCTTTCTTT.

This clonotype was recorded many times. This chain connects TRBV11-2 to TRBJ2-5; 8 nucleotides agree with TRBD2. The CDR3 contains 17 residues. Germline lookup yields CDR1 SGHAT and CDR2 FQNNGV. The J segment lost 0 bases and the V segment lost 6 bases, leaving 12 bases of the junction unmatched. In DNA form, the CDR3 reads TGTGCCAGCAGTAAGCCGCGGCGGGGGGCGTACCAAGAGACCCAGTACTTC. Translating it yields CASSKPRRGAYQETQYF.

Relative to its sample, this clonotype is medium-sized. The rearrangement links TRBV30 to TRBJ2-7, with 8 bases that match TRBD1. The CDR3 covers 12 residues. Germline CDR1 is GTSNPN and CDR2 is SVGIG (reference sequence). In DNA form, the CDR3 reads TGTGCTACACGGACAGGGTCCTACGAGCAGTACTTC. The encoded protein is CATRTGSYEQYF. Filled out from reference TRBV30 and TRBJ2-7, the complete variable domain reads SQTIHQWPATLVQPVGSPLSLECTVEGTSNPNLYWYRQAAGRGLQLLFYSVGIGQISSEVPQNLSASRPQDRQFILSSKKLLLSDSGFYLCATRTGSYEQYFGPGTRLTVT.

The chain employs TRBV7-3 and TRBJ2-2; tentatively, D is TRBD1 (5 bases). CDR1 is SGHTA, CDR2 FQGTGA, per germline. The CDR3 loop spans 16 amino acids. The V and J ends lost 2 bases and 4 bases respectively, with 14 bases between them. The CDR3 loop is CASSLGAERPTGELFF. For the CDR3, the DNA is TGTGCCAGCAGCTTAGGGGCGGAACGACCCACCGGGGAGCTGTTTTTT.

This clonotype was found many times. The V call is TRBV12-3 or TRBV12-4, the J call TRBJ1-1; no reliable D call. V lost 6 bases to trimming and J lost 10 bases, with 12 bases between them. CDR3 length equals 11 residues. CDR3: CASRGFFGAFF. CDR3 in DNA: TGTGCCAGCAGAGGGTTCTTCGGAGCTTTCTTT.

The chain employs TRBV20-1 and TRBJ1-4; TRBD1 might be the D (5 bases). The J call may be in error: the DNA end matches TRBJ1-1 better. Germline V lookup: CDR1 DFQATT, CDR2 SNEGSKA (reference sequence). This CDR3 spans 14 amino acids. Here the CDR3 reads CSASEIGVDTEAFF. The CDR3 DNA is TGCAGTGCTAGCGAAATAGGGGTTGACACTGAAGCTTTCTTT.

At least ten counts were recorded for this clonotype. The V gene is TRBV6-5, the J gene TRBJ1-2, with D tentatively TRBD1 (5 bases). Germline CDR1 is MNHEY and CDR2 is SVGAGI. The length of the CDR3 is 15 residues. Trimming removed 7 bases from V and 0 bases from J, with 15 bases in between. The CDR3 region has the DNA TGTGCCAGCACGCGCCAGGGCCCAGCTAACTATGGCTACACCTTC. Its protein product is CASTRQGPANYGYTF.

The chain carries TRBV2 and TRBJ1-4; D call uncertain. The V and J ends lost 6 bases and 2 bases respectively, with 19 bases between them. CDR3 length equals 17 residues. CDR1 SNHLY and CDR2 FYNNEI come from the germline V gene. The CDR3 here is CASSASVPSYTNEKLFF. CDR3 DNA: TGTGCCAGCAGCGCTAGCGTACCCAGTTACACTAATGAAAAACTGTTTTTT.

This clonotype occurred many times. The gene calls are TRBV18 and TRBJ2-2; D possibly corresponds to TRBD1 (6 bases). V lost 1 base, J lost 3 bases, and 9 bases lay in between. The germline gives CDR1 KGHSH, CDR2 LQKENI. CDR3 size: 15 residues. The CDR3 DNA sequence: TGTGCCAGCTCACCACGACAGGCCTACACCGGGGAGCTGTTTTTT. As protein: CASSPRQAYTGELFF.

Only one count was recorded for this clonotype. This chain links TRBV19 with TRBJ1-6; a possible D gene is TRBD1 (5 bases). The CDR3 spans 14 residues. V was clipped by 8 bases and J by 10 bases, with 18 bases between them. Germline lookup yields CDR1 LNHDA and CDR2 SQIVND (reference sequence). The CDR3 spells CASGATGGGSPLHF. CDR3 in DNA: TGTGCCAGTGGGGCTACAGGCGGGGGGTCACCCCTCCACTTT.

The V call is TRBV29-1, the J call TRBJ2-2; 8 nucleotides line up with TRBD2. The V segment lost 4 bases and the J segment 5 bases; nucleotides outside the gene matches: 3. The CDR3 spans 13 residues. Germline lookup yields CDR1 SQVTM and CDR2 ANQGSEA. The CDR3 DNA reads TGCAGCGTTGCGGGAGGGCCGACCGGGGAGCTGTTTTTT. Residues: CSVAGGPTGELFF.

Only one count was recorded for this clonotype. V gene TRBV6-5 combines with J gene TRBJ2-7, with D perhaps matching TRBD1 or TRBD2 (5 bases each). The germline V gene has CDR1 MNHEY and CDR2 SVGAGI. This CDR3 is 12 amino acids long. V was cut by 4 bases and J by 8 bases, with 12 bases left in between. In DNA form, the CDR3 reads TGTGCCAGCAGTTCCACCCCGGGACAGCAGTACGTC. This gives the protein CASSSTPGQQYV.

In this sample, this clonotype turned up many times. The chain has TRBV28 and TRBJ2-5, with 9 bases fitting TRBD2. The ends lost 3 bases at V and 6 bases at J; junction bases unmatched: 5. Germline lookup yields CDR1 MDHEN and CDR2 SYDVKM. This CDR3 has 14 residues. CDR3 DNA sequence: TGTGCCAGCAGTTTCGGTAGCGGGGGAAAGACCCAGTACTTC. It specifies CASSFGSGGKTQYF.

J is TRBJ1-6 and V is TRBV7-2; TRBD1 might be the D (6 bases). The germline V and J ends were trimmed by 5 bases and 10 bases, with 12 bases remaining between them. Germline assignment: CDR1 SGHTA and CDR2 FQGNSA. The CDR3 extends over 13 amino acids. CDR3 residues: CASSPSGDSPLHF. In DNA form, the CDR3 reads TGTGCCAGCAGCCCTTCAGGGGACTCACCCCTCCACTTT.

The gene calls are TRBV2 and TRBJ2-2, with no clear D. The CDR3 has 15 residues. Trimming shortened V by 9 bases and J by 5 bases, and 19 bases separated the two germline ends. Germline CDR1 SNHLY, CDR2 FYNNEI. Written as DNA, the CDR3 is TGTGCCAGTCATATGGCGGTGGTAGAGACCGGGGAGCTGTTTTTT. Residues: CASHMAVVETGELFF. The complete variable domain, with remaining parts taken from reference TRBV2 and TRBJ2-2, reads EPEVTQTPSHQVTQMGQEVILRCVPISNHLYFYWYRQILGQKVEFLVSFYNNEISEKSEIFDDQFSVERPDGSNFTLKIRSTKLEDSAMYFCASHMAVVETGELFFGEGSRLTVL.

The chain has TRBV2 and TRBJ2-5; the D gene is possibly TRBD2 (5 bases). CDR1 and CDR2 from the germline V gene are SNHLY and FYNNEI. The CDR3 is 12 residues long. V was cut by 5 bases and J by 7 bases, with 11 bases left in between. The CDR3 sequence: CASSPRAGTQYF. The CDR3 coding sequence is TGTGCCAGCAGTCCACGTGCGGGGACCCAGTACTTC.

CDR3 coding DNA: TGTGCCAGCGAGGCTAGCCATACTTACAATGAGCAGTTCTTC. Translated: CASEASHTYNEQFF. V is TRBV2 and J is TRBJ2-1; D possibly corresponds to TRBD2 (5 bases). V was clipped by 8 bases and J by 4 bases, with 15 bases between them. This CDR3 is 14 amino acids long. Germline CDR1 reads SNHLY; CDR2 reads FYNNEI.